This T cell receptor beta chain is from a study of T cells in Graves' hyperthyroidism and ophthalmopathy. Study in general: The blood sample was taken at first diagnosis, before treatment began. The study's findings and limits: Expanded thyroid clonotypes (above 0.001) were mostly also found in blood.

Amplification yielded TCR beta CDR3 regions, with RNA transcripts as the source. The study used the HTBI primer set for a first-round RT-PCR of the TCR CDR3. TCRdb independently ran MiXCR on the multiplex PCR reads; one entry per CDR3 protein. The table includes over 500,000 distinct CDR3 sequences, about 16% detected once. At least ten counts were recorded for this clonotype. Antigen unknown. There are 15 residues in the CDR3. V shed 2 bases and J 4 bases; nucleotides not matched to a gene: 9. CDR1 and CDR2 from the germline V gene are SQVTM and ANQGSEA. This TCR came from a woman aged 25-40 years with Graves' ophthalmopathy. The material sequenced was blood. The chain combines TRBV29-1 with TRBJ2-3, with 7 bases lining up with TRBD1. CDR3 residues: CSVETTGTAPDTQYF. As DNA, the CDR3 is TGCAGCGTTGAAACGACCGGGACAGCTCCAGATACGCAGTATTTT.